This section outlines one T cell receptor beta chain sequence together with its context. Its target is not known. V was clipped by 8 bases and J by 11 bases; unmatched bases: 8. The germline V gene encodes CDR1 ENHRY and CDR2 SYGVKD. CDR3 length equals 12 residues. The source of the sample is a study of OX40 agonist ivuxolimab in advanced cancers. Study information: Partial responses occurred in Three dose-escalation patients, one with hepatocellular carcinoma and two with cutaneous melanoma. Study-wide findings and caveats: Several nonresponders also turned out to have low normalized T-cell clonal expansion. Low clonal expansion, among the lowest seen, marked partial responders at 0.1-3.0 mg/kg.

TCRdb's table, derived via immunoSEQ multiplex PCR, lists solely in-frame clones and lacks some. The sample includes about 46,000 clones, around nine tenths of them seen just once. The V gene is TRBV10-3, the J gene TRBJ2-3; 9 positions agree with TRBD2. This receptor was taken from an adult with an advanced solid tumor such as melanoma, head and neck, liver or kidney cancer. The sequenced sample was CD4+ or CD8+ T cells sorted from blood, obtained in a trial of the OX40 agonist ivuxolimab. In nucleotides, the CDR3 is TGTGCCATCGGGAGTAGCGGGGGCATGCAGTATTTT. The encoded protein is CAIGSSGGMQYF.